This T cell receptor beta chain was identified during a study of shared clonotypes between healthy human individuals. CD4+ cell separation produced CD45RA+ naive and CD45RA-negative memory subsets. CDR3 length equals 13 residues. Trimming removed 2 bases from V and 13 bases from J, with 14 bases in between. Germline V lookup: CDR1 MNHEY, CDR2 SMNVEV (reference sequence). For this clone: The antigen is undetermined.

Sequencing was performed with immunoSEQ multiplex PCR; in TCRdb, only in-frame clones are kept and a portion is missing. The table lists nearly 1,000,000 clones, approximately 80% of them singletons. Overall study results and limits: Depth was large, yet rarefaction showed that sorted-subset sequencing was incomplete. Estimated clonotype richness was generally higher in naive than memory subsets. Represented diversity, genetic and exposure-history alike, was limited by few donors.

The receptor's source is a man younger than 35 in good health. Sequenced sample: memory CD4+ T cells sorted from blood. Subset defined: CD45RA-negative fraction. The gene calls are TRBV27 and TRBJ2-2; no clear D. The chain's CDR3 is CASSLRAEMVLFF. CDR3 coding DNA: TGTGCCAGCAGTTTACGGGCGGAAATGGTGCTGTTTTTT.